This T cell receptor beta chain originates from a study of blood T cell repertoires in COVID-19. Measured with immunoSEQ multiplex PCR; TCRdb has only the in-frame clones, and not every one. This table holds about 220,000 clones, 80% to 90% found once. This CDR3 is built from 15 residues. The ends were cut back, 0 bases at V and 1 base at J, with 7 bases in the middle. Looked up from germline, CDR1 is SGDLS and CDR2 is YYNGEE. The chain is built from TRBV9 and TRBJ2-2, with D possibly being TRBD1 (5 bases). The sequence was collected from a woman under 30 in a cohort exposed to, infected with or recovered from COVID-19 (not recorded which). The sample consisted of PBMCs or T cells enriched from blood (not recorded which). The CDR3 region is CASSVDTGNTGELFF. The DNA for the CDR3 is TGTGCCAGCAGCGTAGATACAGGGAACACCGGGGAGCTGTTTTTT.